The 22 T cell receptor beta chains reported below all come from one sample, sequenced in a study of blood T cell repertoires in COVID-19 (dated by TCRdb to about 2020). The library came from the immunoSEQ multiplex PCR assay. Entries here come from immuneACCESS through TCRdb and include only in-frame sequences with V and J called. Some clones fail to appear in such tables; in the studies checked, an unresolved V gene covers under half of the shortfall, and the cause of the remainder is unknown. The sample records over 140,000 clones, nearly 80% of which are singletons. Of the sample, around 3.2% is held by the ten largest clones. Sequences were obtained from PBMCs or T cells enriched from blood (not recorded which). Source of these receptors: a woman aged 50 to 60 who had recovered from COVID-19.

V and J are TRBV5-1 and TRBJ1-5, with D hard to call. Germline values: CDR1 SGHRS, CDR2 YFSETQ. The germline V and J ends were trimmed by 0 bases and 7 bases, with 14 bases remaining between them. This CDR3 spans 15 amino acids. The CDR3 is CASSLASGSGQPQHF. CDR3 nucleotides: TGCGCCAGCAGCTTGGCCTCGGGGTCGGGACAGCCCCAGCATTTT.

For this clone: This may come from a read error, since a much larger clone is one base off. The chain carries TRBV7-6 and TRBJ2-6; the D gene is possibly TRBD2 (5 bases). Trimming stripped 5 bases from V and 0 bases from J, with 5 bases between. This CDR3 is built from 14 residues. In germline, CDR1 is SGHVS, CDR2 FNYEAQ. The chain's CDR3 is CASSRDSGANVLTF. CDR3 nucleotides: TGTGCCAGCAGCCGGGACTCTGGGGCCAACGTCCTGACTTTC.

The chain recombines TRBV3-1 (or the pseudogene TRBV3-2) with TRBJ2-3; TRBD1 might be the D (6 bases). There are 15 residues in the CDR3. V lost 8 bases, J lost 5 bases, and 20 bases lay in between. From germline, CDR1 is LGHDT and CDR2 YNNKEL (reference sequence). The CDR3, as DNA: TGTGCCAGCCGGTCACGACAGGAATTTAGAGATACGCAGTATTTT. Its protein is CASRSRQEFRDTQYF.

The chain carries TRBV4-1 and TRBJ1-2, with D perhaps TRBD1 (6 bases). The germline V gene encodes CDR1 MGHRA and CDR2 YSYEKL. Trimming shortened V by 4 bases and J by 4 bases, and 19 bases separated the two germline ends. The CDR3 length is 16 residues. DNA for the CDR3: TGCGCCAGCAGCCGATTGCTTGCGGACAGCCTCTATGGCTACACCTTC. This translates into CASSRLLADSLYGYTF.

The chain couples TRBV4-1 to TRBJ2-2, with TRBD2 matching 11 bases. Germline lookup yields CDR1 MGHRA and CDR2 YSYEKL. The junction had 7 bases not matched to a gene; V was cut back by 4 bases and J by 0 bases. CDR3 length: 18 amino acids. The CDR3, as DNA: TGCGCCAGCAGCCGCACCGGGACTAGCGGTACGAACACCGGGGAGCTGTTTTTT. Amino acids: CASSRTGTSGTNTGELFF.

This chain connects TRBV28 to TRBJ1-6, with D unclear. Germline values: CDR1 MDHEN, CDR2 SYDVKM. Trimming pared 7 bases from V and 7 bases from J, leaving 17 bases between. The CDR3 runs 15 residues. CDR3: CASIMGGKRNSPLHF. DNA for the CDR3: TGTGCCAGCATCATGGGAGGGAAGAGGAATTCACCCCTCCACTTT.

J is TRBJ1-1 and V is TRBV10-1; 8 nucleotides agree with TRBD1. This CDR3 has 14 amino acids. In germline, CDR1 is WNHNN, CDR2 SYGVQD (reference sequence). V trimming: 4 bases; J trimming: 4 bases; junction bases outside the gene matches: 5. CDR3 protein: CASSGDRRTTEAFF. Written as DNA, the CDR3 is TGCGCCAGCAGTGGGGACAGGAGGACCACTGAAGCTTTCTTT.

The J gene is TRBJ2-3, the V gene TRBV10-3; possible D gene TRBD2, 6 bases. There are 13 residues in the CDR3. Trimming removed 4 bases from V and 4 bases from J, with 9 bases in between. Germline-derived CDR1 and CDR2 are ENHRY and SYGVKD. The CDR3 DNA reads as TGTGCCATCAGTGCAAGACTAGCAGATACGCAGTATTTT. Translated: CAISARLADTQYF.

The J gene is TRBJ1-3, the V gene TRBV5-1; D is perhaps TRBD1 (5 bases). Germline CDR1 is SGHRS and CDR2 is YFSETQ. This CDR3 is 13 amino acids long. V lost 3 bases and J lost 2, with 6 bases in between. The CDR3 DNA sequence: TGCGCCAGCAGCTGGGGGGCTGGAAACACCATATATTTT. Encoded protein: CASSWGAGNTIYF.

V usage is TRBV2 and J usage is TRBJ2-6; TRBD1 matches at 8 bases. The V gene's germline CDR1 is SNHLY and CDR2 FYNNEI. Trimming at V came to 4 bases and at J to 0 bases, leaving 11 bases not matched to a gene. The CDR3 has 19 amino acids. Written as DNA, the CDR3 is TGTGCCAGCAGTGGCACCTCGGGACAGGTTCTCTCTGGGGCCAACGTCCTGACTTTC. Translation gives CASSGTSGQVLSGANVLTF.

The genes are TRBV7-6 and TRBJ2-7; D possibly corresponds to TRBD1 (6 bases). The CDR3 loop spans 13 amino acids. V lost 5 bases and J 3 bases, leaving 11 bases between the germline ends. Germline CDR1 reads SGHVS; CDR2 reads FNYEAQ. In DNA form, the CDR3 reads TGTGCCAGCAGCCCAGTAGGGGGCTACGAGCAGTACTTC. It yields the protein CASSPVGGYEQYF.

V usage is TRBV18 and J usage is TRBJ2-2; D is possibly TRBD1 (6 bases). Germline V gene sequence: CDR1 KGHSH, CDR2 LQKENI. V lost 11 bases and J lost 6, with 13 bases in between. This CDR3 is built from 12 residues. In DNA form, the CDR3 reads TGTGCCTCAGGGGAAGCGGCCGGGGAGCTGTTTTTT. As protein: CASGEAAGELFF. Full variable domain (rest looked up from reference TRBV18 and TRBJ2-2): NAGVMQNPRHLVRRRGQEARLRCSPMKGHSHVYWYRQLPEEGLKFMVYLQKENIIDESGMPKERFSAEFPKEGPSILRIQQVVRGDSAAYFCASGEAAGELFFGEGSRLTVL.

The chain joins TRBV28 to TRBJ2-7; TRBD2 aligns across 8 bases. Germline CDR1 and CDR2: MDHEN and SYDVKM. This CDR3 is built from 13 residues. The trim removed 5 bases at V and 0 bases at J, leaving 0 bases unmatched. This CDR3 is CASSSGSSYEQYF. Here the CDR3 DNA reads TGTGCCAGCAGTAGCGGGAGCTCCTACGAGCAGTACTTC.

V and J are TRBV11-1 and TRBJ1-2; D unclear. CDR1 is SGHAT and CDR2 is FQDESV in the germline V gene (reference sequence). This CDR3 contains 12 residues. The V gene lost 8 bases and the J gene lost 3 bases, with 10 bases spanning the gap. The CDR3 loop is CASHGEDYGYTF. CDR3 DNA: TGTGCCAGCCATGGGGAGGACTATGGCTACACCTTC.

CDR3 nucleotides: TGTGCCAGCAGAGATACAGGGACAAACACTGAAGCTTTCTTT. Translated: CASRDTGTNTEAFF. The chain carries TRBV7-9 and TRBJ1-1, with a weak D call TRBD1 (6 bases). The CDR3 loop spans 14 amino acids. Germline CDR1 reads SEHNR; CDR2 reads FQNEAQ (reference sequence). V shed 6 bases and J shed 2 bases, with 13 bases lying between them.

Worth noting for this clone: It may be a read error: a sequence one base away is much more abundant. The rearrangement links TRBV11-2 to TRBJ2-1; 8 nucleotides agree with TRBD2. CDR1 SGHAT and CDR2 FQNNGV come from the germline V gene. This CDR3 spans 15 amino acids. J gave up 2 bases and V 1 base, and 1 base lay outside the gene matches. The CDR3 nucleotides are TGTGCCAGCAGCTTAGCGGGGGGGACCTACAATGAGCAGTTCTTC. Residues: CASSLAGGTYNEQFF.

CDR3 sequence reads: CASRGTGGPYGYTF. CDR3 in DNA: TGTGCCAGCAGGGGAACAGGGGGCCCCTATGGCTACACCTTC. The chain recombines TRBV27 with TRBJ1-2; TRBD1 matches at 9 bases. The CDR3 sequence is 14 residues long. Per germline, CDR1 MNHEY and CDR2 SMNVEV (reference sequence). V shed 6 bases, J shed 4 bases, and the junction held 6 bases outside the gene matches.

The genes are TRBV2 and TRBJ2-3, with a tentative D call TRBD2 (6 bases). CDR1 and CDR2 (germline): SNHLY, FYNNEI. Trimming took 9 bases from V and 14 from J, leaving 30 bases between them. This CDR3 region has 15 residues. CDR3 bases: TGTGCCAGTGGGGGGAAGGGCTCTTCCATTTTGGTTGGGTATTTT. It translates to CASGGKGSSILVGYF. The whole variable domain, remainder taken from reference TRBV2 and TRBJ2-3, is EPEVTQTPSHQVTQMGQEVILRCVPISNHLYFYWYRQILGQKVEFLVSFYNNEISEKSEIFDDQFSVERPDGSNFTLKIRSTKLEDSAMYFCASGGKGSSILVGYFGPGTRLTVL.

The CDR3 coding sequence is TGCGCCAGCAGCGGGGGGACAGGGGTTCCCTACACCTTC. Residues: CASSGGTGVPYTF. The chain couples TRBV5-1 to TRBJ1-2; 10 bases align to TRBD1. CDR3 length: 13 amino acids. V lost 4 bases, J lost 10 bases, and 7 bases stayed unmatched. Per germline, CDR1 SGHRS and CDR2 YFSETQ.

The CDR3 loop is CASSLRQTNGYTF. The DNA for the CDR3 is TGTGCCAGCAGTTTAAGACAGACAAATGGCTACACCTTC. The J gene is TRBJ1-2, the V gene TRBV12-3 or TRBV12-4; perhaps TRBD1 as D (5 bases). Between the trimmed V and J ends, which lost 2 bases and 6 bases, there was a span of 10 bases. The CDR3 covers 13 residues.

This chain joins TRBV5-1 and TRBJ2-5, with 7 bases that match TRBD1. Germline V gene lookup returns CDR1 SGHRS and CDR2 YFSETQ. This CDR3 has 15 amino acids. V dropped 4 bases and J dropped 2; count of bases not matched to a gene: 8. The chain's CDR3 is CASSPTRQGQETQYF. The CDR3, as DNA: TGCGCCAGCAGCCCAACCAGACAGGGTCAAGAGACCCAGTACTTC.

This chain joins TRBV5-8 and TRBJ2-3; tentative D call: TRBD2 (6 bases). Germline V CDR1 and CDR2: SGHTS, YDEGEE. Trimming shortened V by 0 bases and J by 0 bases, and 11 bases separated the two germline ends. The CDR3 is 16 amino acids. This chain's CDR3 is CASSLGTSSSTDTQYF. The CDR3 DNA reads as TGTGCCAGCAGCTTGGGCACTAGCTCAAGCACAGATACGCAGTATTTT.